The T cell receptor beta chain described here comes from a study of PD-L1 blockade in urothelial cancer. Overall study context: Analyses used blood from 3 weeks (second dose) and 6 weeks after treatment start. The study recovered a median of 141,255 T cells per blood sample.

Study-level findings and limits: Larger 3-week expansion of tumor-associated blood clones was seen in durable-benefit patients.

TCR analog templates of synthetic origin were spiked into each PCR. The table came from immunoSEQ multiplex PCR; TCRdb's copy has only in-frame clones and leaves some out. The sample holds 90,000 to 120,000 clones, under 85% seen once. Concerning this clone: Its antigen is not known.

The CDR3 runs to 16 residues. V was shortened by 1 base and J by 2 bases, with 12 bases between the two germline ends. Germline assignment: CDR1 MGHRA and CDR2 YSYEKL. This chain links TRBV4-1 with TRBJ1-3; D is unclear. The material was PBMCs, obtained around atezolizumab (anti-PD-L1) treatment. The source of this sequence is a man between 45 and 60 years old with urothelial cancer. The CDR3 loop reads CASSQGTAGPGNTIYF. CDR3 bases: TGCGCCAGCAGCCAAGGAACAGCCGGCCCTGGAAACACCATATATTTT.